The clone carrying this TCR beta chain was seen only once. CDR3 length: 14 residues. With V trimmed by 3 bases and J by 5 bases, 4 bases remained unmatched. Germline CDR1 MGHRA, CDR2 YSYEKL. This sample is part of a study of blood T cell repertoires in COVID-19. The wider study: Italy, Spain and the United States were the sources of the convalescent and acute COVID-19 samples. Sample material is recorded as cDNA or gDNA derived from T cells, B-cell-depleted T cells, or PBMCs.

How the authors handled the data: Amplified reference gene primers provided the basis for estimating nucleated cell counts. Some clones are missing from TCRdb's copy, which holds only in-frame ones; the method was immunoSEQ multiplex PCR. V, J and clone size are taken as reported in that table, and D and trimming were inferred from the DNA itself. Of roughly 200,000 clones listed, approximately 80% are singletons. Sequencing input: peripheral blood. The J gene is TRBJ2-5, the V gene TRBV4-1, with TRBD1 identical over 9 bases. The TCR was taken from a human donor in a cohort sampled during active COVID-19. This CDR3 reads CASSQGQGLETQYF. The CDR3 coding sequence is TGCGCCAGCAGCCAGGGACAGGGTTTGGAGACCCAGTACTTC.